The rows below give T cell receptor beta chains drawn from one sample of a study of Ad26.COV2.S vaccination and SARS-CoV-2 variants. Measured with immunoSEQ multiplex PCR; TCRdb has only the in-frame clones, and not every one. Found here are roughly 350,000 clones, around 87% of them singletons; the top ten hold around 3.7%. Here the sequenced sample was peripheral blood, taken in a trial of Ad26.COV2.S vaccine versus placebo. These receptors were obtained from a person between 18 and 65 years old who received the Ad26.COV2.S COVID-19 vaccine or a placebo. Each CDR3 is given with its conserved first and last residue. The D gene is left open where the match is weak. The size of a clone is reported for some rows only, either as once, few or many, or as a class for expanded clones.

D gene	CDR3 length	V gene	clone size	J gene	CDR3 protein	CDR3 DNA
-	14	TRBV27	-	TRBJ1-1	CASSLGGPNTEAFF	TGTGCCAGCAGTTTAGGGGGCCCGAACACTGAAGCTTTCTTT
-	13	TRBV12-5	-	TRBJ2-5	CASGSRTEETQYF	TGTGCTAGTGGATCTAGGACAGAAGAGACCCAGTACTTC
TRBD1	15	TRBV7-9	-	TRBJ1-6	CASSSRDSLNSPLHF	TGTGCCAGCAGCTCCCGGGACAGCCTTAATTCACCCCTCCACTTT
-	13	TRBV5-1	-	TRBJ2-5	CASSQDPVQTQYF	TGCGCCAGTTCGCAGGACCCCGTCCAGACCCAGTACTTC
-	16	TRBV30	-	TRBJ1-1	CAWSFRTTFRNTEAFF	TGTGCCTGGAGTTTTAGGACAACTTTCCGGAACACTGAAGCTTTCTTT
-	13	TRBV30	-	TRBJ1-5	CAWSETGSQPQHF	TGTGCCTGGAGTGAAACAGGGTCTCAGCCCCAGCATTTT
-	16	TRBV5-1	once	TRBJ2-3	CASSLVVSEFTDTQYF	TGCGCCAGCAGCTTGGTAGTTTCAGAATTCACAGATACGCAGTATTTT
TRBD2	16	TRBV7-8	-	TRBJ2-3	CASSSPSGGGADTQYF	TGTGCCAGCAGCTCCCCAAGCGGGGGCGGCGCAGATACGCAGTATTTT
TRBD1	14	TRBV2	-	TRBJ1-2	CASSERQGYSGYTF	TGTGCCAGCAGTGAACGACAGGGTTACTCTGGCTACACCTTC
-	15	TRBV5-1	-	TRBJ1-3	CASSLSASSGNTIYF	TGCGCCAGCAGCTTGAGCGCCTCTTCTGGAAACACCATATATTTT
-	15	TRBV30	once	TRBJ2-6	CAWSPGRSGANVLTF	TGTGCCTGGAGTCCCGGGCGCTCTGGGGCCAACGTCCTGACTTTC
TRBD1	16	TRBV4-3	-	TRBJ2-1	CASSQDGGQAGNEQFF	TGCGCCAGCAGCCAAGATGGAGGACAGGCGGGCAATGAGCAGTTCTTC
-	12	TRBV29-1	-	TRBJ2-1	CSVLGSYNEQFF	TGCAGCGTTCTGGGGTCCTACAATGAGCAGTTCTTC
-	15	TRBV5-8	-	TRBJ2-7	CASSAHPGDRDEQYF	TGTGCCAGCAGCGCCCACCCGGGGGACCGGGACGAGCAGTACTTC
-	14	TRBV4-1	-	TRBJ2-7	CASSPRQTHYEQYF	TGCGCCAGCAGCCCGAGACAAACACACTACGAGCAGTACTTC
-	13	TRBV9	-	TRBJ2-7	CASSVAPSYEQYF	TGTGCCAGCAGCGTAGCGCCTAGTTACGAGCAGTACTTC
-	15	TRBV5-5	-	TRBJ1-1	CASSLSWGGNAEAFF	TGTGCCAGCAGCTTGTCTTGGGGAGGGAACGCTGAAGCTTTCTTT
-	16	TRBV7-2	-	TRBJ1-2	CASSSYLKGTEYGYTF	TGTGCCAGCAGCTCCTACCTGAAGGGGACGGAGTATGGCTACACCTTC
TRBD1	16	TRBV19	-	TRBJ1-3	CASSIRGSTGGNTIYF	TGTGCCAGTAGTATCAGGGGGTCAACGGGAGGAAACACCATATATTTT
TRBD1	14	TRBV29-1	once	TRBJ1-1	CSVGETGTYGEAFF	TGCAGCGTTGGCGAGACAGGGACCTATGGTGAAGCTTTCTTT
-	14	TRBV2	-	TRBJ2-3	CASGQGMSTDTQYF	TGTGCCAGCGGGCAGGGCATGAGCACAGATACGCAGTATTTT
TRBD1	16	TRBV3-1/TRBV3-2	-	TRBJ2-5	CASSSTGTGGWETQYF	TGTGCCAGCAGTTCTACCGGGACAGGGGGCTGGGAGACCCAGTACTTC
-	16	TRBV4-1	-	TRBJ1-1	CASSQDGGQGYPEAFF	TGCGCCAGCAGCCAAGATGGGGGGCAGGGGTATCCTGAAGCTTTCTTT
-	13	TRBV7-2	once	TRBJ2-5	CASSLIGGETQYF	TGTGCCAGCAGCTTAATCGGCGGAGAGACCCAGTACTTC
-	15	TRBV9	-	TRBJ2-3	CASSGAGVSTDTQYF	TGTGCCAGCAGCGGAGCCGGGGTGAGCACAGATACGCAGTATTTT
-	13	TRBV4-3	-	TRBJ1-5	CASSQERNQPQHF	TGCGCCAGCAGCCAAGAGCGCAATCAGCCCCAGCATTTT
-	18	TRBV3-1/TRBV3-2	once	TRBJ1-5	CASSQGSGGRYSNQPQHF	TGTGCCAGCAGCCAGGGAAGTGGTGGGAGGTATAGCAATCAGCCCCAGCATTTT
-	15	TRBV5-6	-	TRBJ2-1	CASSFGGTRVNEQFF	TGTGCCAGCAGCTTTGGGGGTACGAGAGTAAATGAGCAGTTCTTC
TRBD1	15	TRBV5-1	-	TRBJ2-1	CASSSEDRASNEQFF	TGCGCCAGCAGCTCAGAGGACAGGGCAAGCAATGAGCAGTTCTTC
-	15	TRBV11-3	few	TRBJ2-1	CASSLEQGLHNEQFF	TGTGCCAGCAGCTTAGAACAGGGTCTCCACAATGAGCAGTTCTTC
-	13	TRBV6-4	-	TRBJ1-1	CASSLLQGSEAFF	TGTGCCAGCAGCCTCCTTCAGGGCTCTGAAGCTTTCTTT
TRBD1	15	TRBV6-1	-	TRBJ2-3	CASSDWTGGVDTQYF	TGTGCCAGCAGTGATTGGACAGGCGGAGTCGATACGCAGTATTTT
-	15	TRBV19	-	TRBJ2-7	CASTGSIGPPYEQYF	TGTGCCAGTACCGGGTCGATAGGCCCCCCCTACGAGCAGTACTTC
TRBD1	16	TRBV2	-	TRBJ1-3	CASRPPGQGHGNTIYF	TGTGCCAGCAGACCCCCCGGACAGGGACATGGAAACACCATATATTTT
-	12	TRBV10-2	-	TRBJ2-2	CASQRNTGELFF	TGCGCCAGCCAGAGGAACACCGGGGAGCTGTTTTTT
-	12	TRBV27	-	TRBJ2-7	CASRDRNYEQYF	TGTGCCAGTCGCGACAGAAACTACGAGCAGTACTTC
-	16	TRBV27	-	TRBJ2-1	CASSFEAGGPFTEQFF	TGTGCCAGCAGTTTCGAGGCCGGGGGGCCGTTCACTGAGCAGTTCTTC
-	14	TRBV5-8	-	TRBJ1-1	CASSLVGRPTEAFF	TGTGCCAGCAGCTTGGTGGGGCGGCCCACTGAAGCTTTCTTT
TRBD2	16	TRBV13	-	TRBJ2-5	CASSFSGVGQGETQYF	TGTGCCAGCAGCTTTAGCGGGGTCGGGCAGGGAGAGACCCAGTACTTC
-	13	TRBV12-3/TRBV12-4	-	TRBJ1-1	CASSFSRVVEAFF	TGTGCCAGCAGTTTTAGCAGGGTGGTTGAAGCTTTCTTT
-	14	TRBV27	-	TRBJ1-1	CASNFLGSSTEAFF	TGTGCCAGCAACTTTTTAGGGAGCAGCACTGAAGCTTTCTTT
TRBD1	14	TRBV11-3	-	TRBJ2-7	CASSPRQGAGEQYF	TGTGCCAGCAGCCCAAGACAGGGGGCCGGCGAGCAGTACTTC
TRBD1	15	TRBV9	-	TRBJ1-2	CASSAGTGEYYGYTF	TGTGCCAGCAGCGCAGGGACAGGGGAATACTATGGCTACACCTTC
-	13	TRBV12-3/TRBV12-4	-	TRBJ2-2	CASSPMNTGELFF	TGTGCCAGCAGTCCGATGAACACCGGGGAGCTGTTTTTT